Presented here are 29 T cell receptor beta chains from one specimen sequenced in a study of CD8 T cells in Susac syndrome. Reverse transcription used about 0.45 to 1 ug RNA and random hexamers. TCRdb reprocessed the immunoSEQ multiplex PCR reads with MiXCR, giving one entry per CDR3 protein. The repertoire holds 250,000 to 300,000 distinct CDR3 sequences, with about 91% as singletons. The sequenced material came from CD8+ T cells from PBMCs. Every receptor here comes from a human donor with multiple sclerosis.

This chain uses TRBV7-9 with TRBJ2-7; TRBD2 is a possible D gene (6 bases). CDR1 SEHNR and CDR2 FQNEAQ come from the germline V gene (reference sequence). The CDR3 extends over 11 amino acids. The V gene lost 10 bases and the J gene lost 3 bases, with 10 bases spanning the gap. This CDR3 is CATGRVYEQYF. CDR3 DNA sequence: TGTGCCACCGGGAGAGTCTACGAGCAGTACTTC.

The chain links TRBV7-3 to TRBJ2-5, with D perhaps TRBD2 (7 bases). The CDR3 loop spans 14 amino acids. Germline values: CDR1 SGHTA, CDR2 FQGTGA. V was cut by 2 bases and J by 5 bases, with 12 bases left in between. CDR3 protein: CASSLLGGDETQYF. CDR3 bases: TGTGCCAGCAGCTTACTAGGGGGGGATGAGACCCAGTACTTC.

The CDR3 reads CASSYGPGELFF. In DNA form, the CDR3 reads TGTGCCAGCAGTTACGGTCCCGGGGAGCTGTTTTTT. This sequence joins TRBV6-2 or TRBV6-3 and TRBJ2-2; D is undetermined. This CDR3 contains 12 residues. The germline CDR1 and CDR2 sequences are MNHEY and SVGEGT. Trimming shortened V by 2 bases and J by 6 bases, and 4 bases separated the two germline ends.

The chain carries TRBV27 and TRBJ1-5, with D unresolved. CDR1 is MNHEY and CDR2 is SMNVEV in the germline V gene (reference sequence). The CDR3 contains 13 residues. V lost 3 bases and J 0 bases, leaving 3 bases between the germline ends. CDR3 loop: CASSLDSNQPQHF. DNA for the CDR3: TGTGCCAGCAGTTTGGATAGCAATCAGCCCCAGCATTTT.

This clonotype was recorded once. V is TRBV25-1 and J is TRBJ1-4, with TRBD1 identical over 7 bases. The length of the CDR3 is 16 residues. Trimming cost V 4 bases and J 3 bases; bases outside gene matches: 8. Germline V lookup: CDR1 MGHDK, CDR2 SYGVNS. CDR3 in amino acids: CASSGPDREANEKLFF. For the CDR3, the DNA is TGTGCCAGCAGTGGGCCCGACAGGGAGGCTAATGAAAAACTGTTTTTT.

This clonotype was seen a few times. J is TRBJ2-2 and V is TRBV2; D perhaps matches TRBD2 (5 bases). The CDR3 covers 13 residues. V dropped 6 bases and J dropped 0 bases, with 5 bases sitting between them. Germline V gene sequence: CDR1 SNHLY, CDR2 FYNNEI. This chain's CDR3 is CASRDSNTGELFF. CDR3 sequence (DNA): TGTGCCAGCAGGGACTCGAACACCGGGGAGCTGTTTTTT. Variable domain in full (rest from reference TRBV2 and TRBJ2-2): EPEVTQTPSHQVTQMGQEVILRCVPISNHLYFYWYRQILGQKVEFLVSFYNNEISEKSEIFDDQFSVERPDGSNFTLKIRSTKLEDSAMYFCASRDSNTGELFFGEGSRLTVL.

This chain links TRBV29-1 with TRBJ2-7; no clear D. CDR1 SQVTM and CDR2 ANQGSEA come from the germline V gene. This CDR3 spans 13 amino acids. Trimming took off 3 bases at V and 3 bases at J, with 12 bases between the two ends. CDR3 protein: CSVEWSSSYEQYF. In DNA form, the CDR3 reads TGCAGCGTTGAGTGGTCTTCGAGCTACGAGCAGTACTTC.

Comment on this clonotype: The junction does not match germline at one end; this may be a read error. The chain links TRBV7-7 to TRBJ2-7; TRBD2 is a possible D gene (6 bases). Germline V gives CDR1 SSHAT, CDR2 FNYEAQ (reference sequence). This CDR3 has 14 amino acids. The CDR3 nucleotides are TGTGCTAGCAGCTTTTCTAGCGAGGGGAACGAGCAGTACTTC. This gives the protein CASSFSSEGNEQYF.

Only one count was recorded for this clonotype. This rearrangement joins TRBV15 to TRBJ2-3; 8 bases are a match to TRBD2. Losses at the gene ends were 0 bases for V and 5 bases for J; bases not matched to a gene: 13. Per germline, CDR1 LNHNV and CDR2 YYDKDF (reference sequence). This CDR3 contains 18 residues. The DNA for the CDR3 is TGTGCCACCAGCAGAGATGCACCCGCGGGGGGTGGGATAGATACGCAGTATTTT. This translates into CATSRDAPAGGGIDTQYF.

The rearrangement uses TRBV27 and TRBJ2-7; TRBD2 matches at 8 bases. Trimming cost V 3 bases and J 6 bases; bases outside gene matches: 7. The CDR3 sequence is 14 residues long. CDR1 is MNHEY and CDR2 is SMNVEV in the germline V gene (reference sequence). CDR3 protein: CASSFTGLAPEQYF. In nucleotides, the CDR3 is TGTGCCAGCAGTTTTACCGGACTAGCTCCCGAGCAGTACTTC.

The chain is built from TRBV14 and TRBJ2-1; 9 bases line up with TRBD2. The CDR3 totals 16 residues. Germline trimming cut 0 bases from V and 6 bases from J; bases unmatched to any gene: 6. The V gene's germline CDR1 is SGHDN and CDR2 FVKESK. The CDR3 DNA reads as TGTGCCAGCAGCCAAGATAGCGGGAGTATGGGCAATGAGCAGTTCTTC. The encoded protein is CASSQDSGSMGNEQFF.

The CDR3 is CASRDSQNTEAFF. The CDR3 region has the DNA TGTGCCAGCAGGGACAGTCAGAACACTGAAGCTTTCTTT. The chain joins TRBV25-1 to TRBJ1-1; perhaps TRBD1 as D (6 bases). V was cut by 6 bases and J by 1 base, with 9 bases left in between. The CDR3 has 13 residues. CDR1 and CDR2 from the germline V gene are MGHDK and SYGVNS.

The V gene is TRBV9, the J gene TRBJ1-1; possibly TRBD1 for D (6 bases). Germline CDR1 is SGDLS and CDR2 is YYNGEE. The CDR3 is 16 residues long. Trimming left V 2 bases short and J 8 bases short, with 22 bases between. In DNA form, the CDR3 reads TGTGCCAGCAGCGTCCCCTCGGGACTTGGGGGGGGCGAAGCTTTCTTT. Its protein product is CASSVPSGLGGGEAFF.

This clonotype was observed once. V usage is TRBV18 and J usage is TRBJ2-5, with a weak D call TRBD1 (7 bases). Germline lookup yields CDR1 KGHSH and CDR2 LQKENI. This CDR3 spans 15 amino acids. V lost 4 bases and J lost 10, with 22 bases in between. In nucleotides, the CDR3 is TGTGCCAGCTCACTCGGCGGGACAGACTCATTAGACCAGTACTTC. Translation: CASSLGGTDSLDQYF. Filled out from reference TRBV18 and TRBJ2-5, the complete variable domain reads NAGVMQNPRHLVRRRGQEARLRCSPMKGHSHVYWYRQLPEEGLKFMVYLQKENIIDESGMPKERFSAEFPKEGPSILRIQQVVRGDSAAYFCASSLGGTDSLDQYFGPGTRLLVL.

J is TRBJ2-2 and V is TRBV15, with 8 bases aligning to TRBD1. With V trimmed by 5 bases and J by 1 base, 3 bases remained unmatched. Germline V gives CDR1 LNHNV, CDR2 YYDKDF (reference sequence). CDR3 size: 15 residues. The DNA for the CDR3 is TGTGCCACCAGCTCCGGGACAGGGAACACCGGGGAGCTGTTTTTT. Residues: CATSSGTGNTGELFF.

The rearrangement links TRBV28 to TRBJ2-1; D gene unclear. Trimming pared 5 bases from V and 1 base from J, leaving 12 bases between. Per the germline V gene, CDR1 is MDHEN and CDR2 is SYDVKM. This CDR3 region has 15 residues. CDR3 loop: CASSPQGLSYNEQFF. CDR3 nucleotides: TGTGCCAGCAGTCCCCAAGGATTATCCTACAATGAGCAGTTCTTC. Together with reference TRBV28 and TRBJ2-1, the CDR3 gives the full variable domain: DVKVTQSSRYLVKRTGEKVFLECVQDMDHENMFWYRQDPGLGLRLIYFSYDVKMKEKGDIPEGYSVSREKKERFSLILESASTNQTSMYLCASSPQGLSYNEQFFGPGTRLTVL.

The chain uses TRBV20-1 and TRBJ2-7; 8 bases fit TRBD2. The J segment lost 0 bases and the V segment lost 4 bases, leaving 11 bases of the junction unmatched. The CDR3 has 16 residues. Germline lookup yields CDR1 DFQATT and CDR2 SNEGSKA (reference sequence). This CDR3 reads CSATPRGGDPSYEQYF. CDR3 in DNA: TGCAGTGCTACCCCTCGGGGGGGGGACCCCTCCTACGAGCAGTACTTC.

This chain joins TRBV19 and TRBJ1-5, with 9 bases matching TRBD1. The CDR3 totals 13 residues. CDR1 and CDR2 (germline): LNHDA, SQIVND (reference sequence). The J segment lost 7 bases and the V segment lost 4 bases, leaving 2 bases of the junction unmatched. CDR3 nucleotide sequence: TGTGCCAGTAGTAGGACAGGGGCACAGCCCCAGCATTTT. Its translation is CASSRTGAQPQHF. The full variable domain, its missing parts supplied by reference TRBV19 and TRBJ1-5, is DGGITQSPKYLFRKEGQNVTLSCEQNLNHDAMYWYRQDPGQGLRLIYYSQIVNDFQKGDIAEGYSVSREKKESFPLTVTSAQKNPTAFYLCASSRTGAQPQHFGDGTRLSIL.

The chain has TRBV6-2 or TRBV6-3 and TRBJ2-5; D is ambiguous. CDR1 MNHEY and CDR2 SVGEGT come from the germline V gene. With 2 bases removed from V and 2 bases from J, the gap between germline ends came to 6 bases. The CDR3 extends over 13 amino acids. In DNA form, the CDR3 reads TGTGCCAGCAGTTACGTGAATCAAGAGACCCAGTACTTC. It yields the protein CASSYVNQETQYF.

The chain has TRBV11-2 and TRBJ2-7; 10 bases are shared with TRBD1. Germline CDR1 is SGHAT and CDR2 is FQNNGV. Unmatched junction bases numbered 9, after V lost 2 bases and J lost 5 bases. CDR3 size: 16 residues. The CDR3: CASSLPIGQGGNEQYF. The CDR3 coding sequence is TGTGCCAGCAGCTTACCAATAGGACAGGGGGGCAACGAGCAGTACTTC.

The V call is TRBV2, the J call TRBJ2-3; D might be TRBD2 (6 bases). CDR3 length: 15 residues. The V end was cut by 3 bases, the J end by 5 bases, with 15 bases between. CDR1 and CDR2 from the germline V gene are SNHLY and FYNNEI. The CDR3 sequence: CASSDLWEEKDTQYF. The CDR3 DNA is TGTGCCAGCAGTGATTTGTGGGAGGAAAAAGATACGCAGTATTTT.

The V and J genes are TRBV2 and TRBJ2-3, with 7 bases lining up with TRBD1. The V gene end was trimmed by 9 bases and the J gene end by 3 bases; junction bases not matched to a gene: 24. Germline CDR1 and CDR2: SNHLY and FYNNEI. The CDR3 has 19 residues. In nucleotides, the CDR3 is TGTGCCAGAGGGACAGATTTGGATGATGGGGGAGAGAGAACAGATACGCAGTATTTT. Protein sequence: CARGTDLDDGGERTDTQYF.

V usage is TRBV28 and J usage is TRBJ2-1, with 11 bases aligning to TRBD1. J gave up 6 bases and V 10 bases, and 11 bases lay outside the gene matches. The length of the CDR3 is 15 residues. The germline CDR1 and CDR2 sequences are MDHEN and SYDVKM. CDR3 bases: TGTGCCACTTCTTCCGGACAGGGGGCAGTCAATGAGCAGTTCTTC. It codes for CATSSGQGAVNEQFF.

The V call is TRBV5-1, the J call TRBJ2-1, with 11 positions matching TRBD2. Losses at the gene ends were 0 bases for V and 3 bases for J; bases not matched to a gene: 2. Germline V gene sequence: CDR1 SGHRS, CDR2 YFSETQ. This CDR3 spans 16 amino acids. The CDR3 bases are TGCGCCAGCAGCTTGGGACTAGCGGGGCTCTACAATGAGCAGTTCTTC. It specifies CASSLGLAGLYNEQFF. Filled out from reference TRBV5-1 and TRBJ2-1, the complete variable domain reads KAGVTQTPRYLIKTRGQQVTLSCSPISGHRSVSWYQQTPGQGLQFLFEYFSETQRNKGNFPGRFSGRQFSNSRSEMNVSTLELGDSALYLCASSLGLAGLYNEQFFGPGTRLTVL.

The chain uses TRBV19 and TRBJ2-3; D remains ambiguous. The germline CDR1 and CDR2 sequences are LNHDA and SQIVND (reference sequence). Trimming left V 6 bases short and J 2 bases short, with 9 bases between. The CDR3 is 13 amino acids. This CDR3 is CASSPFTTDTQYF. DNA for the CDR3: TGTGCCAGTAGCCCTTTTACCACAGATACGCAGTATTTT. The complete variable domain, with remaining parts taken from reference TRBV19 and TRBJ2-3, reads DGGITQSPKYLFRKEGQNVTLSCEQNLNHDAMYWYRQDPGQGLRLIYYSQIVNDFQKGDIAEGYSVSREKKESFPLTVTSAQKNPTAFYLCASSPFTTDTQYFGPGTRLTVL.

V is TRBV6-2 or TRBV6-3 and J is TRBJ2-4; 7 bases are a match to TRBD1. With V trimmed by 2 bases and J by 7 bases, 2 bases remained unmatched. CDR1 and CDR2 (germline): MNHEY, SVGEGT. This CDR3 is built from 13 residues. CDR3 in amino acids: CASSYGDSNIQYF. In DNA, the CDR3 is TGTGCCAGCAGTTACGGGGACAGCAACATTCAGTACTTC.

The chain has TRBV12-3 or TRBV12-4 and TRBJ2-1; the match to TRBD1 covers 9 bases. The CDR3 contains 15 residues. Losses at the gene ends were 7 bases for V and 6 bases for J; bases not matched to a gene: 10. CDR3 sequence (DNA): TGTGCCAGCATCGAACAGGGGGCCGGCTTCAATGAGCAGTTCTTC. This sequence encodes CASIEQGAGFNEQFF.

The CDR3 nucleotides are TGTGCCAGCAGTTACTCAGCCCTCGGTGAGCAGTTCTTC. Protein sequence: CASSYSALGEQFF. The chain uses TRBV6-5 and TRBJ2-1; the D is unclear. CDR3 length: 13 amino acids. V was pared by 0 bases and J by 9 bases, with 9 bases between. Germline V gene sequence: CDR1 MNHEY, CDR2 SVGAGI.

The CDR3 DNA sequence: TGTGCCAGTACTGCGGGGGGGGCGGAGGAGACCCAGTACTTC. Translated: CASTAGGAEETQYF. The chain has TRBV19 and TRBJ2-5; the match to TRBD2 covers 9 bases. The CDR3 is made up of 14 amino acids. Germline trimming cut 7 bases from V and 5 bases from J; bases unmatched to any gene: 8. The germline V gene has CDR1 LNHDA and CDR2 SQIVND (reference sequence). Full variable domain (remainder filled in from reference TRBV19 and TRBJ2-5): DGGITQSPKYLFRKEGQNVTLSCEQNLNHDAMYWYRQDPGQGLRLIYYSQIVNDFQKGDIAEGYSVSREKKESFPLTVTSAQKNPTAFYLCASTAGGAEETQYFGPGTRLLVL.